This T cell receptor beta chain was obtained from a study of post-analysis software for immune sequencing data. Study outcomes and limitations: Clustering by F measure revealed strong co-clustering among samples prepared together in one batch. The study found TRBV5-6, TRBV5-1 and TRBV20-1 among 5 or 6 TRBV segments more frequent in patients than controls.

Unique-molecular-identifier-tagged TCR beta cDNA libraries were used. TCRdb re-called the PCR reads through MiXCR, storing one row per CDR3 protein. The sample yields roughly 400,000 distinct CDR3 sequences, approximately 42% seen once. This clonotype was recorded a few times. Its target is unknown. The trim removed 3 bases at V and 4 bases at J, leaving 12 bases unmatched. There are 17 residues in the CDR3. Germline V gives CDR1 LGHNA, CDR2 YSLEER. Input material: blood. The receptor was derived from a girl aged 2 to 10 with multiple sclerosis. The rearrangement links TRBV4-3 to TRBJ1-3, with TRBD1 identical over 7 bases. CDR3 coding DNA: TGCGCCAGCAGCCACCTTCTCAGGGGGGGCTCCGGAAACACCATATATTTT. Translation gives CASSHLLRGGSGNTIYF.